The rows below give T cell receptor beta chains drawn from one sample of a study of cytomegalovirus exposure and HLA in healthy donors. The method was immunoSEQ multiplex PCR; TCRdb's version includes in-frame clones alone and lacks a portion of them. The sample includes 100,000 to 150,000 clones, 75% of them seen just once. Sample: PBMCs. Receptor source: a woman aged 45-65 years in good health and CMV-seronegative. The CDR3 runs from the conserved cysteine through the conserved F or W. D genes are given only for firm matches. Clone size is given for some rows only: seen once, a few or many times, or a class if the clone is expanded.

j_gene,v_gene,abundance,d_gene,CDR3nt,CDR3aa
TRBJ1-4,TRBV10-3,-,-,TGTGCCATCAGTGAATTTGGGCAGGGAGGTGAAAAACTGTTTTTT,CAISEFGQGGEKLFF
TRBJ2-7,TRBV18,-,-,TGTGCCAGCTCACTCAAACCGGGACATTTCTCCGAGCAGTACTTC,CASSLKPGHFSEQYF
TRBJ1-2,TRBV28,-,-,TGTGCCAGCAGTGCCTTGGACCTAAGGGAGTATGGCTACACCTTC,CASSALDLREYGYTF
TRBJ2-7,TRBV19,-,TRBD1,TGTGCCAGTAGTATCCGGACAGGGGGATCATACGAGCAGTACTTC,CASSIRTGGSYEQYF
TRBJ1-1,TRBV30,few,-,TGTGCCTGGAGTGTAGGAGCGAACACTGAAGCTTTCTTT,CAWSVGANTEAFF
TRBJ1-1,TRBV6-5,-,-,TGTGCCAGCAGTCATGCCTCGGCAGGGCACGCTTTCTTT,CASSHASAGHAFF
TRBJ2-7,TRBV25-1,-,TRBD1,TGTGCCAGCAGTGATCCTCTCGACAGGGTCGGCGAGCAGTACTTC,CASSDPLDRVGEQYF
TRBJ2-7,TRBV18,once,TRBD1,TGTGCCAGCTCACCACCAAGGACAGGAGGTCTCTACGAGCAGTACTTC,CASSPPRTGGLYEQYF
TRBJ1-3,TRBV7-3,once,-,TGTGCCAGCAGTCTTGGACAGCCCTCTGGAAACACCATATATTTT,CASSLGQPSGNTIYF
TRBJ2-7,TRBV6-5,-,-,TGTGCCAGCAGAACAGGACAGCTCTCCTACGAGCAGTACTTC,CASRTGQLSYEQYF
TRBJ2-4,TRBV18,-,TRBD1,TGTGCCAGCTCACCTCCGGGACAGGGGCAAAACATTCAGTACTTC,CASSPPGQGQNIQYF
TRBJ2-5,TRBV7-8,-,-,TGTGCCAGCAGTTATAGAGGGGGAGAGACCCAGTACTTC,CASSYRGGETQYF
TRBJ2-1,TRBV28,-,-,TGTGCCAGCAGTTCAACGGGTTTAGTTAGGAATGAGCAGTTCTTC,CASSSTGLVRNEQFF
TRBJ2-2,TRBV30,-,-,TGTGCCTGGAGTGGGGGGACATACGGGGAGCTGTTTTTT,CAWSGGTYGELFF
TRBJ2-7,TRBV14,medium-sized,-,TGTGCCAGCAGCCCCATTTACGAGCAGTACTTC,CASSPIYEQYF
TRBJ2-7,TRBV18,few,-,TGTGCCAGCTCACGACAGTCCGTAGGCTCCTACGAGCAGTACTTC,CASSRQSVGSYEQYF
TRBJ1-3,TRBV28,-,-,TGTGCCAGCAATATACGGGACGGAAGAGTGGGGGGAAGCACCATATATTTT,CASNIRDGRVGGSTIYF
TRBJ1-1,TRBV5-5,medium-sized,-,TGTGCCAGCAGCTCAAGTATCGGGAACACTGAAGCTTTCTTT,CASSSSIGNTEAFF
TRBJ2-6,TRBV7-2,few,-,TGTGCCAGCAGCTCCTCCTCTGGGGCCAACGTCCTGACTTTC,CASSSSSGANVLTF
TRBJ1-1,TRBV19,-,-,TGTGCCAGTCGCATCAGAAGGAACACTGAAGCTTTCTTT,CASRIRRNTEAFF
TRBJ1-2,TRBV18,-,-,TGTGCCAGCTCACCGCTCTGGGACACCGCCCCGGAAGGCTACACCTTC,CASSPLWDTAPEGYTF
TRBJ2-1,TRBV13,-,TRBD2,TGTGCCAGCAGCTTAGGGGGGGAGGGCCTCAATGAGCAGTTCTTC,CASSLGGEGLNEQFF
TRBJ2-5,TRBV28,-,TRBD2,TGTGCCAGCAGTGCTCGGGGTAGCGGGAGAGGGGAGCAGTACTTC,CASSARGSGRGEQYF
TRBJ2-5,TRBV23-1,few,-,TGCGCCAGCAGTCCGGCCCAGTACTTC,CASSPAQYF